The sequence of this T cell receptor beta chain was determined in a study of CXCR3-negative and CXCR3-positive naive CD8 T cells. Whole-study results and caveats: Comparably high diversity marked both naive subsets, whereas memory CD8+ cells had much lower diversity. TRB CDR3 properties were used to infer TCR strength, and surface CD5 was comparable between naive subsets. CXCR3-negative and CXCR3-positive naive cells shared comparable TRBV-TRBJ usage, but memory cells did not.

About this clonotype: The antigen is not known.

This CDR3 is 13 amino acids long. The germline V gene encodes CDR1 MNHEY and CDR2 SVGAGI. With UMI labels, 5' RACE was used to prepare the TRB cDNA libraries. Following a re-call of the 5' RACE reads, TCRdb has one entry per CDR3 protein and lacks DNA. The sample table includes about 130,000 distinct CDR3 sequences. CD45RO-CCR7+CD27+CD95- defined naive CD8+ T cells. The J gene is TRBJ2-4, the V gene TRBV6-5. This receptor was taken from a human donor in good health. Some clones in this sample may be carry-over from other donors' samples. Sequencing used naive CXCR3- CD8+ T cells from blood. As to subset: CD45RO-CCR7+CD27+CD95- naive CD8+ T cells lacking CXCR3 (TNR3-). CDR3 loop: CASTHGAKNIQYF.